Below are 31 T cell receptor beta chains sequenced from a single sample in a study of blood T cell repertoires in COVID-19. Some clones are missing from TCRdb's copy, which holds only in-frame ones; the method was immunoSEQ multiplex PCR. The repertoire holds 150,000 to 200,000 clones, with around four fifths as singletons. Sequencing used peripheral blood. Receptor source: an elderly woman with acute or convalescent COVID-19.

This rearrangement joins TRBV10-3 to TRBJ2-1; possible D gene TRBD2, 6 bases. The V and J ends lost 8 bases and 7 bases respectively, with 21 bases between them. The germline CDR1 and CDR2 sequences are ENHRY and SYGVKD. This CDR3 region has 15 residues. The CDR3 sequence is CAIRPGEKGSNEQFF. CDR3 in DNA: TGTGCCATCCGGCCGGGGGAGAAGGGTTCAAATGAGCAGTTCTTC.

This sequence joins TRBV25-1 and TRBJ2-4; D gene unclear. V was pared by 0 bases and J by 5 bases, with 11 bases between. CDR1 MGHDK and CDR2 SYGVNS come from the germline V gene. The CDR3 spans 15 residues. The CDR3 DNA reads TGTGCCAGCAGTGAATACAACGAGGCAGAAAACATTCAGTACTTC. Protein product: CASSEYNEAENIQYF.

V is TRBV7-2 and J is TRBJ2-7; TRBD2 aligns across 10 bases. With 0 bases clipped from V and 2 bases from J, the junction kept 4 bases outside the gene matches. The germline V gene encodes CDR1 SGHTA and CDR2 FQGNSA. The CDR3 consists of 16 residues. CDR3 in amino acids: CASSLATGLAAYEQYF. The CDR3, as DNA: TGTGCCAGCAGCTTAGCGACAGGACTAGCGGCCTACGAGCAGTACTTC.

This chain links TRBV27 with TRBJ1-1; D gene unclear. The CDR3 is 13 amino acids. V lost 3 bases and J lost 3, with 8 bases in between. The V gene's germline CDR1 is MNHEY and CDR2 SMNVEV (reference sequence). The DNA for the CDR3 is TGTGCCAGCAGTTTGCGTCAGGACACTGAAGCTTTCTTT. Translated, it gives CASSLRQDTEAFF.

The V and J genes are TRBV19 and TRBJ2-7; D gene uncertain. Germline assignment: CDR1 LNHDA and CDR2 SQIVND (reference sequence). With 5 bases removed from V and 3 bases from J, the gap between germline ends came to 8 bases. This CDR3 has 12 amino acids. CDR3 region: CASSPSGYEQYF. The CDR3 region has the DNA TGTGCCAGTAGTCCCAGTGGCTACGAGCAGTACTTC.

The J gene is TRBJ2-1, the V gene TRBV7-2; 11 nucleotides line up with TRBD2. Per the germline V gene, CDR1 is SGHTA and CDR2 is FQGNSA. The ends lost 5 bases at V and 4 bases at J; junction bases unmatched: 4. The CDR3 is made up of 15 amino acids. The CDR3 spells CASSRTSGSYNEQFF. CDR3 nucleotides: TGTGCCAGCAGCCGTACTAGCGGGAGTTACAATGAGCAGTTCTTC.

This clone was observed once. V gene TRBV19 combines with J gene TRBJ1-2, with a possible D match to TRBD1 (6 bases). The germline gives CDR1 LNHDA, CDR2 SQIVND (reference sequence). CDR3 length equals 15 residues. The V gene lost 3 bases and the J gene lost 4 bases, with 15 bases spanning the gap. The CDR3, as DNA: TGTGCCAGTAGTATGTTAGGACAGATCCTCTATGGCTACACCTTC. This sequence encodes CASSMLGQILYGYTF. The full variable domain, with the rest looked up from reference TRBV19 and TRBJ1-2, is DGGITQSPKYLFRKEGQNVTLSCEQNLNHDAMYWYRQDPGQGLRLIYYSQIVNDFQKGDIAEGYSVSREKKESFPLTVTSAQKNPTAFYLCASSMLGQILYGYTFGSGTRLTVV.

V usage is TRBV7-2 and J usage is TRBJ2-7; the D gene is possibly TRBD2 (7 bases). Germline CDR1 SGHTA, CDR2 FQGNSA. The CDR3 has 13 residues. Deletions cut 3 bases from V and 6 bases from J, with 12 bases between. The CDR3 spells CASSLAGAGEQYF. CDR3 sequence (DNA): TGTGCCAGCAGCTTGGCGGGGGCCGGCGAGCAGTACTTC.

V is TRBV7-9 and J is TRBJ2-1, with TRBD1 identical over 8 bases. The CDR3 consists of 14 residues. Trimming at V came to 3 bases and at J to 2 bases, leaving 0 bases not matched to a gene. Germline values: CDR1 SEHNR, CDR2 FQNEAQ (reference sequence). Here the CDR3 reads CASSLDRAYNEQFF. DNA of the CDR3: TGTGCCAGCAGCTTGGACAGGGCCTACAATGAGCAGTTCTTC.

The chain couples TRBV5-1 to TRBJ1-3, with 7 positions matching TRBD1. Germline V CDR1 and CDR2: SGHRS, YFSETQ. After removal of 4 bases from V and 2 bases from J, the junction contained 6 bases not matched to a gene. The CDR3 extends over 15 amino acids. The CDR3 DNA is TGCGCCAGCAGCCCCCGCGACAGGGCTGGAAACACCATATATTTT. Its translation: CASSPRDRAGNTIYF.

CDR3 coding DNA: TGTGCCAGCAGCTTAGGGGGGCAGGGGGCGCGGGAGACCCAGTACTTC. Its translation: CASSLGGQGARETQYF. The chain carries TRBV11-2 and TRBJ2-5, with TRBD1 identical over 8 bases. The germline V gene has CDR1 SGHAT and CDR2 FQNNGV. This CDR3 spans 16 amino acids. The V and J ends lost 1 base and 5 bases, in that order; junction bases with no gene match: 9.

The chain couples TRBV3-1 (or the pseudogene TRBV3-2) to TRBJ2-5; D is uncertain. V lost 1 base to trimming and J lost 1 base, with 7 bases between them. Germline V gene lookup returns CDR1 LGHDT and CDR2 YNNKEL (reference sequence). The CDR3 runs to 14 residues. The CDR3 DNA is TGTGCCAGCAGCCAAGGTAACACCCAAGAGACCCAGTACTTC. Its translation: CASSQGNTQETQYF.

This clone appeared a few times. The rearrangement joins TRBV29-1 to TRBJ2-1; 7 bases line up with TRBD2. Germline V gene sequence: CDR1 SQVTM, CDR2 ANQGSEA. CDR3 length equals 15 residues. Trimming at V came to 2 bases and at J to 7 bases, leaving 11 bases not matched to a gene. CDR3 in amino acids: CSVERYERDLNEQFF. DNA of the CDR3: TGCAGCGTTGAAAGGTACGAGCGGGATCTGAATGAGCAGTTCTTC.

The rearrangement joins TRBV3-1 (or the pseudogene TRBV3-2) to TRBJ1-6; 12 nucleotides line up with TRBD1. The CDR3 has 16 amino acids. With V trimmed by 2 bases and J by 9 bases, 5 bases remained unmatched. Germline V CDR1 and CDR2: LGHDT, YNNKEL (reference sequence). The CDR3 DNA reads as TGTGCCAGCAGCCAAACCGGGACAGGGGGCTTTTCACCCCTCCACTTT. It codes for CASSQTGTGGFSPLHF.

The V gene is TRBV7-6, the J gene TRBJ2-5, with D unresolved. V dropped 2 bases and J dropped 5 bases, with 9 bases sitting between them. Germline loops: CDR1 SGHVS, CDR2 FNYEAQ. The CDR3 has 13 residues. CDR3 residues: CASSLIREETQYF. CDR3 nucleotides: TGTGCCAGCAGCTTAATACGAGAGGAGACCCAGTACTTC.

The chain is built from TRBV7-9 and TRBJ2-5, with TRBD1 matching 8 bases. The length of the CDR3 is 17 residues. Trimming removed 5 bases from V and 0 bases from J; junction bases left unmatched: 11. CDR1 and CDR2 (germline): SEHNR, FQNEAQ (reference sequence). The CDR3 DNA follows: TGTGCCAGCAGCAAATCCGACAGGGGCCCGTACCAAGAGACCCAGTACTTC. It specifies CASSKSDRGPYQETQYF.

This CDR3 reads CSASGGRGGYTF. The CDR3 nucleotides are TGCAGTGCCAGTGGGGGGCGCGGTGGCTACACCTTC. The V gene is TRBV20-1, the J gene TRBJ1-2; tentative D call: TRBD1 (6 bases). Germline loops: CDR1 DFQATT, CDR2 SNEGSKA (reference sequence). V lost 6 bases and J lost 7, with 15 bases in between. This CDR3 comprises 12 residues.

The gene calls are TRBV7-8 and TRBJ1-1; 8 bases match TRBD1. The junction had 8 bases not matched to a gene; V was cut back by 5 bases and J by 3 bases. Germline values: CDR1 SGHVS, CDR2 FQNEAQ. The length of the CDR3 is 15 residues. The CDR3 region has the DNA TGTGCCAGCAGCCCTAGGACAGGGCTGGACACTGAAGCTTTCTTT. This codes for CASSPRTGLDTEAFF.

The V gene is TRBV27, the J gene TRBJ2-7; tentatively, D is TRBD1 (5 bases). The V and J ends lost 3 bases and 4 bases respectively, with 13 bases between them. Per the germline V gene, CDR1 is MNHEY and CDR2 is SMNVEV (reference sequence). The CDR3 covers 14 residues. CDR3 residues: CASSLDDQGYEQYF. Written as DNA, the CDR3 is TGTGCCAGCAGTTTGGACGACCAGGGTTACGAGCAGTACTTC.

The CDR3 loop reads CASSLAGQGFHEQFF. CDR3 bases: TGTGCCAGCAGCTTGGCTGGACAGGGGTTTCATGAGCAGTTCTTC. The chain carries TRBV5-6 and TRBJ2-1; TRBD1 matches 9 bases. Germline trimming cut 0 bases from V and 8 bases from J; bases unmatched to any gene: 6. This CDR3 has 15 amino acids. Germline V gene sequence: CDR1 SGHDT, CDR2 YYEEEE.

CDR3: CASSGAGPAVAFF. The CDR3 region has the DNA TGTGCCAGCTCAGGGGCGGGCCCGGCGGTAGCTTTCTTT. V gene TRBV12-3 or TRBV12-4 combines with J gene TRBJ1-1; a weak D match, TRBD1 (6 bases). Between the trimmed V and J ends, which lost 8 bases and 10 bases, there was a span of 20 bases. The CDR3 runs 13 residues.

This chain uses TRBV3-1 (or the pseudogene TRBV3-2) with TRBJ1-4; 7 bases match TRBD1. Germline CDR1 and CDR2: LGHDT and YNNKEL (reference sequence). This CDR3 comprises 13 residues. V dropped 5 bases and J dropped 8; count of bases not matched to a gene: 5. CDR3 coding DNA: TGTGCCAGCAGCAACAGGGGAGGAGAAAAACTGTTTTTT. It codes for CASSNRGGEKLFF.

The chain carries TRBV19 and TRBJ1-5; maybe TRBD1 (6 bases). The length of the CDR3 is 14 residues. V was clipped by 3 bases and J by 7 bases, with 13 bases between them. CDR1 LNHDA and CDR2 SQIVND come from the germline V gene (reference sequence). The chain's CDR3 is CASSIEGVWQPQHF. In DNA form, the CDR3 reads TGTGCCAGTAGTATCGAGGGGGTTTGGCAGCCCCAGCATTTT.

This chain uses TRBV15 with TRBJ1-1; no firm D call. With 3 bases removed from V and 1 base from J, the gap between germline ends came to 6 bases. Germline CDR1 reads LNHNV; CDR2 reads YYDKDF (reference sequence). The CDR3 contains 13 residues. Here the CDR3 reads CATSRAENTEAFF. The CDR3 DNA reads as TGTGCCACCAGCAGGGCCGAGAACACTGAAGCTTTCTTT.

V is TRBV28 and J is TRBJ2-3; 11 bases line up with TRBD2. CDR3 length: 16 amino acids. Per the germline V gene, CDR1 is MDHEN and CDR2 is SYDVKM. The junction had 8 bases not matched to a gene; V was cut back by 6 bases and J by 3 bases. The CDR3 region is CASRFRTSGQTDTQYF. As DNA, the CDR3 is TGTGCCAGCAGGTTCCGGACTAGCGGGCAGACAGATACGCAGTATTTT.

The gene calls are TRBV20-1 and TRBJ2-4; D unresolved. Germline V lookup: CDR1 DFQATT, CDR2 SNEGSKA (reference sequence). The CDR3 totals 11 residues. With 5 bases removed from V and 5 bases from J, the gap between germline ends came to 7 bases. The CDR3 bases are TGCAGTGCTCCCTGGCAAAACATTCAGTACTTC. This sequence encodes CSAPWQNIQYF.

J is TRBJ1-4 and V is TRBV6-6; tentatively, D is TRBD1 (6 bases). Trimming left V 4 bases short and J 10 bases short, with 10 bases between. The germline CDR1 and CDR2 sequences are MNHNY and SVGAGI (reference sequence). This CDR3 contains 12 residues. This chain's CDR3 is CASSSTGRKLFF. The CDR3 coding sequence is TGTGCCAGCAGTTCGACAGGCAGAAAACTGTTTTTT.

This chain links TRBV7-9 with TRBJ2-4, with D possibly being TRBD2 (5 bases). Germline V gene lookup returns CDR1 SEHNR and CDR2 FQNEAQ (reference sequence). Trimming removed 7 bases at V and 8 bases at J, with 15 bases between. The CDR3 covers 13 residues. In DNA form, the CDR3 reads TGTGCCAGCACCGTAACGGGGTTAGACATTCAGTACTTC. Its protein is CASTVTGLDIQYF.

This chain uses TRBV9 with TRBJ1-2, with 8 bases fitting TRBD1. The trim removed 4 bases at V and 7 bases at J, leaving 12 bases unmatched. Per the germline V gene, CDR1 is SGDLS and CDR2 is YYNGEE. The CDR3 is 15 amino acids. The CDR3, as DNA: TGTGCCAGCAGCCGACCCGCAGGGGGCGAAGGTGGCTACACCTTC. It translates to CASSRPAGGEGGYTF.

The chain links TRBV10-1 to TRBJ1-1; unclear D gene. Germline values: CDR1 WNHNN, CDR2 SYGVQD (reference sequence). There are 13 residues in the CDR3. V lost 4 bases to trimming and J lost 2 bases, with 8 bases between them. CDR3 protein: CASSGQTNTEAFF. The CDR3 DNA reads as TGCGCCAGCAGTGGACAAACCAACACTGAAGCTTTCTTT.

The chain employs TRBV5-1 and TRBJ2-7, with 8 nucleotides matching TRBD1. The length of the CDR3 is 13 residues. After removal of 2 bases from V and 6 bases from J, the junction contained 4 bases not matched to a gene. The germline V gene encodes CDR1 SGHRS and CDR2 YFSETQ. CDR3 sequence reads: CASSFGQGGEQYF. The CDR3 coding sequence is TGCGCCAGCAGCTTTGGACAGGGTGGCGAGCAGTACTTC.